This TCR beta chain originates from a study of blood T cell repertoires in COVID-19. About the research overall: COVID-19 samples, acute and convalescent, were from the United States, Italy and Spain. The analysed material was cDNA or gDNA that came from T cells, B-cell-depleted T cells, or PBMCs.

Sequencing used immunoSEQ multiplex PCR; TCRdb keeps in-frame clones, though not all of them. The data hold about 40,000 clones, with about 80% observed a single time. Germline loops: CDR1 SNHLY, CDR2 FYNNEI. The length of the CDR3 is 14 residues. The V end was cut by 6 bases, the J end by 4 bases, with 12 bases between. This sequence joins TRBV2 and TRBJ2-2, with unresolved D. The origin of this receptor is an older woman with acute or convalescent COVID-19. The sample taken for sequencing was peripheral blood. This CDR3 is CASSPLVRTGELFF. DNA of the CDR3: TGTGCCAGCAGCCCCTTGGTGCGCACCGGGGAGCTGTTTTTT.